The 3 T cell receptor beta chains presented below share a single source sample, sequenced in a study of blood T cell repertoires in COVID-19. Profiled with immunoSEQ multiplex PCR; TCRdb holds only in-frame clones, not every one. The repertoire consists of some 280,000 clones, with under 90% occurring once and the leading ten covering less than 1%. Sequencing was carried out using peripheral blood. The receptors here all came from a woman aged 40 to 50 who had recovered from COVID-19.

This rearrangement joins TRBV3-1 (or the pseudogene TRBV3-2) to TRBJ2-1; TRBD2 matches at 9 bases. Germline V lookup: CDR1 LGHDT, CDR2 YNNKEL (reference sequence). V lost 3 bases and J lost 10; bases outside the gene matches: 13. CDR3 length: 16 residues. CDR3 bases: TGTGCCAGCAGCCAGGCCCAAATGACGCGGGAGGGAGAGCAGTTCTTC. It translates to CASSQAQMTREGEQFF.

The V gene is TRBV15, the J gene TRBJ2-2; TRBD2 might be the D (5 bases). Germline CDR1 is LNHNV and CDR2 is YYDKDF (reference sequence). The CDR3 covers 16 residues. Between the trimmed V and J ends, which lost 0 bases and 4 bases, there was a span of 12 bases. CDR3 amino acids: CATSRERGSVTGELFF. In DNA form, the CDR3 reads TGTGCCACCAGCAGAGAAAGAGGGAGTGTCACCGGGGAGCTGTTTTTT.

The V call is TRBV5-1, the J call TRBJ2-3, with 16 bases that match TRBD2. Germline assignment: CDR1 SGHRS and CDR2 YFSETQ. The CDR3 totals 18 residues. With V trimmed by 4 bases and J by 0 bases, 5 bases remained unmatched. CDR3 sequence: CASSPGLAGGPSTDTQYF. The CDR3 DNA reads as TGCGCCAGCAGCCCGGGACTAGCGGGAGGGCCGAGCACAGATACGCAGTATTTT.